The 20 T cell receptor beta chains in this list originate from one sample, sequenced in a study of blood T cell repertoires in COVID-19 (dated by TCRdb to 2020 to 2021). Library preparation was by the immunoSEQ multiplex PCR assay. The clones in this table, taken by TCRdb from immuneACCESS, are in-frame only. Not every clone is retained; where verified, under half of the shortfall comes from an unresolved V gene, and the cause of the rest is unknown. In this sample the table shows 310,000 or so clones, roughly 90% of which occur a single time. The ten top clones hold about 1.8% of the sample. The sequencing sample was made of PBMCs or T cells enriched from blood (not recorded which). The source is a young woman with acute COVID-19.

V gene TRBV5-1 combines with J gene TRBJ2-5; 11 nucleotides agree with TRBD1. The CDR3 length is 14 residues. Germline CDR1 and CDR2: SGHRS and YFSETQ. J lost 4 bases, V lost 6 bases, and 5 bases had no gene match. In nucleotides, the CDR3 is TGCGCCAGCAAGGCCGGACAGGGGGCAGAGACCCAGTACTTC. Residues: CASKAGQGAETQYF.

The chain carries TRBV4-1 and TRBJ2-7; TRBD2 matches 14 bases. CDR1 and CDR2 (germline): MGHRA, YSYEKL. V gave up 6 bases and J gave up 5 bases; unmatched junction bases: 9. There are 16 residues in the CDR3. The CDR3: CASSLTPGLAGDEQYF. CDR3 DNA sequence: TGCGCCAGCAGTTTAACACCGGGACTAGCGGGAGACGAGCAGTACTTC.

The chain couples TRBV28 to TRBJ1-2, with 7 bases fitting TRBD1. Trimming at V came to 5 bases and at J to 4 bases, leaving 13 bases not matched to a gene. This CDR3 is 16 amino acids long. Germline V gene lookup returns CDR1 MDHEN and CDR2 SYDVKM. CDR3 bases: TGTGCCAGCAGTGGCTTTATAGGGGGCGAAGGCTATGGCTACACCTTC. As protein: CASSGFIGGEGYGYTF.

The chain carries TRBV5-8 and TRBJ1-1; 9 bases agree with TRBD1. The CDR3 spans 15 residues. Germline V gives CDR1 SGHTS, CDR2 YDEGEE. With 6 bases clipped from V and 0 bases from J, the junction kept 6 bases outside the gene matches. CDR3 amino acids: CASTRQGGMNTEAFF. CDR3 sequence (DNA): TGTGCCAGCACCAGACAGGGGGGAATGAACACTGAAGCTTTCTTT.

The CDR3 DNA reads as TGTGCCAGCAGACCGTTTAGCGGGAGAGGGGATACGCAGTATTTT. Residues: CASRPFSGRGDTQYF. V usage is TRBV6-5 and J usage is TRBJ2-3; the match to TRBD2 covers 9 bases. Germline CDR1 is MNHEY and CDR2 is SVGAGI. The CDR3 has 15 amino acids. Losses at the gene ends were 6 bases for V and 6 bases for J; bases not matched to a gene: 10.

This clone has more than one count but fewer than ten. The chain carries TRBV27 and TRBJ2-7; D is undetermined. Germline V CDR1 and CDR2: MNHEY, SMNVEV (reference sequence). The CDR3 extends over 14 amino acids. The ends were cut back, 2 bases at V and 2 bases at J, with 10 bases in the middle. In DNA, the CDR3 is TGTGCCAGCAGTTTACTGGGCCCCCCCTACGAGCAGTACTTC. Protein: CASSLLGPPYEQYF.

The chain's CDR3 is CAISEQLSVYRGLNEKLFF. CDR3 coding DNA: TGTGCCATCAGTGAGCAGCTCAGTGTATACAGGGGGCTTAATGAAAAACTGTTTTTT. V gene TRBV10-3 combines with J gene TRBJ1-4; TRBD1 agrees at 9 bases. V was pared by 2 bases and J by 4 bases, with 14 bases of the junction left unmatched. This CDR3 is built from 19 residues. Germline-derived CDR1 and CDR2 are ENHRY and SYGVKD.

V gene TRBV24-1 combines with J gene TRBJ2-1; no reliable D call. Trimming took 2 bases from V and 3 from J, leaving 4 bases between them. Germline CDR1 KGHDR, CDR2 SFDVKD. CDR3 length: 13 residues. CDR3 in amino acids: CATSDYYYNEQFF. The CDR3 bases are TGTGCCACCAGTGATTACTACTACAATGAGCAGTTCTTC.

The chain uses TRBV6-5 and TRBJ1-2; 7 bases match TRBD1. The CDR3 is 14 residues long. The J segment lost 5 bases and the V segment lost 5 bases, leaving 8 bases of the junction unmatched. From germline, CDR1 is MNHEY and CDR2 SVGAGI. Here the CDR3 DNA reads TGTGCCAGCAGTCCAACCTCGGGACAGTATGGCTACACCTTC. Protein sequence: CASSPTSGQYGYTF.

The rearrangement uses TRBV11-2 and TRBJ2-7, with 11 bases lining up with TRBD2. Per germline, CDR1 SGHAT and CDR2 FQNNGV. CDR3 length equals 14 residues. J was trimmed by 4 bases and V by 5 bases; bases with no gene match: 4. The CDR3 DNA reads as TGTGCCAGCAGCCAGGGACTAGCGGCTTACGAGCAGTACTTC. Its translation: CASSQGLAAYEQYF.

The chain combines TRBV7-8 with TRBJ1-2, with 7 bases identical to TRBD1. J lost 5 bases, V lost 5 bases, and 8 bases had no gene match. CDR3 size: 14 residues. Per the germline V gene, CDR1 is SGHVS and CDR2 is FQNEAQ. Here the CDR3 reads CASSPGTVLYGYTF. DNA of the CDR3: TGTGCCAGCAGCCCCGGGACAGTTTTATATGGCTACACCTTC.

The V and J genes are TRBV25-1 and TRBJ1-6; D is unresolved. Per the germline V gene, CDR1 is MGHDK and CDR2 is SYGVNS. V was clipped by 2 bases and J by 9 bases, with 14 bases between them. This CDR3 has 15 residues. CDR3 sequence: CASSEAFAESSPLHF. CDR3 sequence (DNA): TGTGCCAGCAGTGAAGCATTTGCCGAGAGTTCACCCCTCCACTTT.

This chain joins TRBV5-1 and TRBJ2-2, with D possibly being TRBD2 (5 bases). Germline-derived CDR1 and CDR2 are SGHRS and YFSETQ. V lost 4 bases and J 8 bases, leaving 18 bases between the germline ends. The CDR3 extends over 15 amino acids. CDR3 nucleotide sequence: TGCGCCAGCAGCAGGCCGGGATCATACGAGGGGGAGCTGTTTTTT. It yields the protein CASSRPGSYEGELFF.

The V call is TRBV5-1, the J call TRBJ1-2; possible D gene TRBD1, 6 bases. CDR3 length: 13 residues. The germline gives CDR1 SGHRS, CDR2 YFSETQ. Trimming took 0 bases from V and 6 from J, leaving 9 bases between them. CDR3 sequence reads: CASSLVAGDGYTF. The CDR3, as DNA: TGCGCCAGCAGCTTGGTTGCAGGGGATGGCTACACCTTC.

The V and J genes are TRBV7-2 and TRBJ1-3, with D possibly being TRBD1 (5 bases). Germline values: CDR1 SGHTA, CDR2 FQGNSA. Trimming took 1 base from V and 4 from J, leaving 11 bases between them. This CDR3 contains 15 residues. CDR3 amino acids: CASSLVGNRGNTIYF. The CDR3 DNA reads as TGTGCCAGCAGCTTAGTAGGCAACAGGGGAAACACCATATATTTT.

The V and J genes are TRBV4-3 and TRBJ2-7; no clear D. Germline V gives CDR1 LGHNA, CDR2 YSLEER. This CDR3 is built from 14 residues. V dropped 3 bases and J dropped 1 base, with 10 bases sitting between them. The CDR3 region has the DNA TGCGCCAGCAGCCAGGGTTTGGAGTCCTACGAGCAGTACTTC. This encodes CASSQGLESYEQYF.

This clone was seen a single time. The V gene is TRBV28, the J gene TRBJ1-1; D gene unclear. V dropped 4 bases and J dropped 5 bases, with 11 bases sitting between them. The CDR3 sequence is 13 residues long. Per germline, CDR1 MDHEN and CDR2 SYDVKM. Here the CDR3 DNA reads TGTGCCAGCAGTTCCGGCTACGGGACTGAAGCTTTCTTT. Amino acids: CASSSGYGTEAFF.

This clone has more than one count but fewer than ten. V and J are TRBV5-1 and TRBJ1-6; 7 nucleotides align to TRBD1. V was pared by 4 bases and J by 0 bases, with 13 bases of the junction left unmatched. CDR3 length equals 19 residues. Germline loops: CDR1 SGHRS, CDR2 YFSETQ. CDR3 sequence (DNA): TGCGCCAGCAGCCGACATACCACGACAGGGAGCTCCTATAATTCACCCCTCCACTTT. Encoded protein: CASSRHTTTGSSYNSPLHF.

Here the CDR3 DNA reads TGTGCCAGCAGTTATGCAGCGGGAGTATATACGCAGTATTTT. It codes for CASSYAAGVYTQYF. V is TRBV28 and J is TRBJ2-3, with 8 bases fitting TRBD2. V was clipped by 4 bases and J by 7 bases; unmatched bases: 7. The CDR3 is made up of 14 amino acids. Per the germline V gene, CDR1 is MDHEN and CDR2 is SYDVKM.

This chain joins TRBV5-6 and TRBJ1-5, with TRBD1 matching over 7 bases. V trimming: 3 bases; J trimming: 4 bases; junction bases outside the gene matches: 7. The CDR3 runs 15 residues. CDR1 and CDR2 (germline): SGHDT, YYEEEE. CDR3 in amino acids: CASSSAPTGNQPQHF. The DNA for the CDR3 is TGTGCCAGCAGCTCCGCACCGACAGGGAATCAGCCCCAGCATTTT. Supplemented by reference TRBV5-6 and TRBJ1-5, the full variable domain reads DAGVTQSPTHLIKTRGQQVTLRCSPKSGHDTVSWYQQALGQGPQFIFQYYEEEERQRGNFPDRFSGHQFPNYSSELNVNALLLGDSALYLCASSSAPTGNQPQHFGDGTRLSIL.